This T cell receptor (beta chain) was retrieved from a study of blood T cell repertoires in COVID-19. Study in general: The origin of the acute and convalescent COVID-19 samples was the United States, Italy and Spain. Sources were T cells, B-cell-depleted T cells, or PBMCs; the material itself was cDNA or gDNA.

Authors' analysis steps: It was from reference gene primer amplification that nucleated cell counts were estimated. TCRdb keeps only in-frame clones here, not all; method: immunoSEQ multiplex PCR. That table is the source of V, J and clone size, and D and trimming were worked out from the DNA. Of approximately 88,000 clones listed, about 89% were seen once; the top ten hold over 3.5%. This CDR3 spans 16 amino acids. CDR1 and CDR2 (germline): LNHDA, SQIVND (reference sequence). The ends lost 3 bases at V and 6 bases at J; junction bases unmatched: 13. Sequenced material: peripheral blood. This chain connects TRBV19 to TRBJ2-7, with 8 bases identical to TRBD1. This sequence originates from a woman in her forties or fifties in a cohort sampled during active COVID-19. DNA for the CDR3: TGTGCCAGTAGTATCGGGCTAGGACAGGGCCGGGCCGAGCAGTACTTC. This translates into CASSIGLGQGRAEQYF. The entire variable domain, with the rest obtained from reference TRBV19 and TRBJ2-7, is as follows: DGGITQSPKYLFRKEGQNVTLSCEQNLNHDAMYWYRQDPGQGLRLIYYSQIVNDFQKGDIAEGYSVSREKKESFPLTVTSAQKNPTAFYLCASSIGLGQGRAEQYFGPGTRLTVT.